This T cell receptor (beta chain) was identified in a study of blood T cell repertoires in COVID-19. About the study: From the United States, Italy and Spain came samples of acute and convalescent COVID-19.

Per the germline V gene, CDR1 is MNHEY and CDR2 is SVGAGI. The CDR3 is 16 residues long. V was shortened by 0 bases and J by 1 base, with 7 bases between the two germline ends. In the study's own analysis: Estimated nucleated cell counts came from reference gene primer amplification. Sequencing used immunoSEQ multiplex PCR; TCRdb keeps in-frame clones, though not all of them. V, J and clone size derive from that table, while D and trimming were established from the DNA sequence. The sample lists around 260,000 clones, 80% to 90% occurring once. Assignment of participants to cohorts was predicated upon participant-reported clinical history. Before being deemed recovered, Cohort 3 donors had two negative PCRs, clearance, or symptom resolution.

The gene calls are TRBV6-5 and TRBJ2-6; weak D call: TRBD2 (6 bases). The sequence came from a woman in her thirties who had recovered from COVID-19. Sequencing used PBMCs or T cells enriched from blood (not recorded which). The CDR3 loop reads CASSYSAGSGANVLTF. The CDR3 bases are TGTGCCAGCAGTTACTCCGCGGGATCTGGGGCCAACGTCCTGACTTTC.